One sample yielded the 26 T cell receptor beta chains listed below, sequenced in a study of control samples from healthy donors and cancer patients. Some clones are missing from TCRdb's copy, which holds only in-frame ones; the method was immunoSEQ multiplex PCR. The profile shows some 71,000 clones, over 75% of them singletons. The sequenced sample was PBMCs. These receptors all stem from a woman between 45 and 60 years old with colorectal cancer.

The rearrangement uses TRBV24-1 and TRBJ1-1; TRBD1 matches at 8 bases. The CDR3 totals 17 residues. Germline loops: CDR1 KGHDR, CDR2 SFDVKD. J gave up 5 bases and V 4 bases, and 14 bases lay outside the gene matches. The CDR3 bases are TGTGCCACCAGTGAGGAAGGACAGGGAGGAATCGGGACTGAAGCTTTCTTT. It is translated as CATSEEGQGGIGTEAFF.

The chain links TRBV3-1 (or the pseudogene TRBV3-2) to TRBJ1-1; D ambiguous. The germline CDR1 and CDR2 sequences are LGHDT and YNNKEL (reference sequence). Trimming removed 4 bases from V and 3 bases from J, with 9 bases in between. There are 13 residues in the CDR3. CDR3 coding DNA: TGTGCCAGCAGCCCGGAATCCCACACTGAAGCTTTCTTT. The encoded protein is CASSPESHTEAFF.

The gene calls are TRBV6-5 and TRBJ2-2, with D perhaps matching TRBD2 (5 bases). The germline V and J ends were trimmed by 5 bases and 5 bases, with 12 bases remaining between them. Looked up from germline, CDR1 is MNHEY and CDR2 is SVGAGI. The CDR3 extends over 14 amino acids. CDR3 in amino acids: CASSRGSETGELFF. The CDR3, as DNA: TGTGCCAGCAGTCGTGGGAGTGAAACCGGGGAGCTGTTTTTT.

The chain joins TRBV13 to TRBJ2-7; D remains ambiguous. Germline assignment: CDR1 PRHDT and CDR2 FYEKMQ (reference sequence). This CDR3 contains 15 residues. The V end lost 5 bases, the J end lost 3 bases, and 17 bases lay between the germline ends. CDR3 in amino acids: CASSPRRLSGYEQYF. CDR3 nucleotide sequence: TGTGCCAGCAGCCCTCGTCGTCTCTCCGGCTACGAGCAGTACTTC.

The rearrangement uses TRBV12-3 or TRBV12-4 and TRBJ1-2, with no clear D. V was trimmed by 7 bases and J by 3 bases, leaving 9 bases between them. The CDR3 contains 12 residues. CDR3 DNA sequence: TGTGCCAGCACTAAGGCCGACTATGGCTACACCTTC. It is translated as CASTKADYGYTF.

The chain joins TRBV7-3 to TRBJ2-1, with 9 bases fitting TRBD1. Germline trimming cut 7 bases from V and 5 bases from J; bases unmatched to any gene: 15. The germline CDR1 and CDR2 sequences are SGHTA and FQGTGA. The CDR3 extends over 17 amino acids. This CDR3 is CASTETPPGQGDNEQFF. The CDR3 DNA reads as TGTGCCAGCACCGAGACTCCACCGGGACAGGGTGACAATGAGCAGTTCTTC.

This chain joins TRBV5-6 and TRBJ1-2, with D perhaps TRBD1 (5 bases). V was trimmed by 2 bases and J by 6 bases, leaving 23 bases between them. The CDR3 has 17 amino acids. Germline assignment: CDR1 SGHDT and CDR2 YYEEEE. CDR3 sequence reads: CASSFWGRKGLYDGYTF. CDR3 DNA: TGTGCCAGCAGCTTTTGGGGACGGAAGGGCTTATATGATGGCTACACCTTC.

This sequence joins TRBV7-8 and TRBJ1-3; D remains unclear. This CDR3 is built from 17 residues. Trimming removed 5 bases at V and 1 base at J, with 18 bases between. Germline V gene data show CDR1 as SGHVS and CDR2 as FQNEAQ. CDR3 residues: CASSHKTGEGSGNTIYF. CDR3 bases: TGTGCCAGCAGCCACAAGACTGGGGAGGGATCTGGAAACACCATATATTTT.

V is TRBV12-2 and J is TRBJ2-7; the table's TRBD2 call for D was not verified on the DNA. TRBV12-2 is a documented pseudogene. The CDR3 contains 15 residues. CDR3 bases: TGTGCAAGTCGCTTAAAGGCAGGACTAGGGGACGAGCAGTACTTC. Translation: CASRLKAGLGDEQYF.

The chain carries TRBV9 and TRBJ1-2; D uncertain. The CDR3 runs to 15 residues. Deletions cut 3 bases from V and 7 bases from J, with 19 bases between. From germline, CDR1 is SGDLS and CDR2 YYNGEE. CDR3 nucleotides: TGTGCCAGCAGCGCCTCCGGTGCCCCATCCGGTGGCTACACCTTC. Protein product: CASSASGAPSGGYTF.

In this sample, this clone turned up a few times. This rearrangement joins TRBV10-2 to TRBJ2-5, with 9 bases fitting TRBD2. The CDR3 covers 14 residues. Germline values: CDR1 WSHSY, CDR2 SAAADI. V dropped 4 bases and J dropped 5; count of bases not matched to a gene: 5. CDR3 sequence: CASSVAGGRETQYF. CDR3 coding DNA: TGCGCCAGCAGTGTTGCGGGGGGGCGGGAGACCCAGTACTTC.

The chain combines TRBV10-3 with TRBJ1-1; the D is unclear. V lost 2 bases and J 3 bases, leaving 7 bases between the germline ends. Germline CDR1 reads ENHRY; CDR2 reads SYGVKD. There are 13 residues in the CDR3. The CDR3 spells CAISEPEDTEAFF. In nucleotides, the CDR3 is TGTGCCATCAGTGAGCCCGAGGACACTGAAGCTTTCTTT.

The CDR3 DNA follows: TGTGCCAGTACCCAAGACACAGATACGCAGTATTTT. Its translation is CASTQDTDTQYF. This chain links TRBV19 with TRBJ2-3; D is uncertain. This CDR3 has 12 amino acids. CDR1 and CDR2 (germline): LNHDA, SQIVND (reference sequence). Trimming took off 7 bases at V and 2 bases at J, with 7 bases between the two ends.

The V call is TRBV11-1, the J call TRBJ2-1; TRBD1 matches 10 bases. This CDR3 has 13 residues. Looked up from germline, CDR1 is SGHAT and CDR2 is FQDESV (reference sequence). The trim removed 5 bases at V and 6 bases at J, leaving 1 base unmatched. The DNA of the CDR3 is TGTGCCAGCAGCGGGGACAGGGGCAATGAGCAGTTCTTC. Translation: CASSGDRGNEQFF.

The chain has TRBV3-1 (or the pseudogene TRBV3-2) and TRBJ2-5; D gene unclear. Germline V gene data show CDR1 as LGHDT and CDR2 as YNNKEL (reference sequence). This CDR3 is 14 amino acids long. V gave up 1 base and J gave up 2 bases, with 8 bases separating them. The CDR3 sequence: CASSQGARQETQYF. CDR3 in DNA: TGTGCCAGCAGCCAAGGGGCCAGACAAGAGACCCAGTACTTC.

The chain couples TRBV19 to TRBJ1-6; 11 bases match TRBD1. Germline V gene lookup returns CDR1 LNHDA and CDR2 SQIVND (reference sequence). The CDR3 extends over 15 amino acids. The J segment lost 10 bases and the V segment lost 4 bases, leaving 6 bases of the junction unmatched. Here the CDR3 reads CASSTDRGLRSPLHF. The CDR3, as DNA: TGTGCCAGTAGTACGGACAGGGGGCTTAGATCACCCCTCCACTTT. Drawing the rest from reference TRBV19 and TRBJ1-6, the complete variable domain is DGGITQSPKYLFRKEGQNVTLSCEQNLNHDAMYWYRQDPGQGLRLIYYSQIVNDFQKGDIAEGYSVSREKKESFPLTVTSAQKNPTAFYLCASSTDRGLRSPLHFGNGTRLTVT.

The V and J genes are TRBV4-1 and TRBJ2-1; D could derive from TRBD1 or TRBD2 (5 bases each). The CDR3 length is 16 residues. Trimming cost V 3 bases and J 4 bases, with 16 bases left between them. Germline V gene sequence: CDR1 MGHRA, CDR2 YSYEKL. The CDR3 DNA sequence: TGCGCCAGCAGCCACCTTGGACGGGGCCGATACAATGAGCAGTTCTTC. Amino acid sequence: CASSHLGRGRYNEQFF.

This clone was observed a single time. V is TRBV19 and J is TRBJ2-5; TRBD1 aligns across 10 bases. Trimming took 10 bases from V and 5 from J; bases not matched to a gene: 4. Germline CDR1 LNHDA, CDR2 SQIVND (reference sequence). The CDR3 is 12 residues long. CDR3 sequence reads: CATRQGAETQYF. DNA for the CDR3: TGTGCCACCCGACAGGGGGCGGAGACCCAGTACTTC.

V is TRBV18 and J is TRBJ1-1; D remains unclear. CDR3 length equals 15 residues. Germline V gives CDR1 KGHSH, CDR2 LQKENI. V was trimmed by 3 bases and J by 5 bases, leaving 16 bases between them. The CDR3 coding sequence is TGTGCCAGCTCACCCGGTCTTTACCAGGAGACTGAAGCTTTCTTT. Translated: CASSPGLYQETEAFF.

V and J are TRBV11-2 and TRBJ2-7; TRBD2 matches 8 bases. The length of the CDR3 is 14 residues. CDR1 SGHAT and CDR2 FQNNGV come from the germline V gene. V was clipped by 6 bases and J by 3 bases; unmatched bases: 7. DNA of the CDR3: TGTGCCAGCAGTTGGGGCGGGAGGAACTACGAGCAGTACTTC. Its translation is CASSWGGRNYEQYF.

This clone has only one observation. The chain joins TRBV19 to TRBJ1-6; D possibly corresponds to TRBD1 (6 bases). Germline-derived CDR1 and CDR2 are LNHDA and SQIVND (reference sequence). The length of the CDR3 is 15 residues. V gave up 2 bases and J gave up 10 bases, with 15 bases separating them. CDR3 residues: CASSISPGERSPLHF. CDR3 DNA: TGTGCCAGTAGTATATCCCCAGGGGAACGCTCACCCCTCCACTTT. The full variable domain, in which reference TRBV19 and TRBJ1-6 provide the parts outside the CDR3, is DGGITQSPKYLFRKEGQNVTLSCEQNLNHDAMYWYRQDPGQGLRLIYYSQIVNDFQKGDIAEGYSVSREKKESFPLTVTSAQKNPTAFYLCASSISPGERSPLHFGNGTRLTVT.

The chain joins TRBV28 to TRBJ1-1; no definite D call. V lost 4 bases and J lost 2, with 11 bases in between. Germline V gene sequence: CDR1 MDHEN, CDR2 SYDVKM. The CDR3 is 14 residues long. The CDR3 sequence is CASSSPGLNTEAFF. The CDR3 DNA is TGTGCCAGCAGTTCACCGGGTTTAAACACTGAAGCTTTCTTT.

The rearrangement joins TRBV12-5 to TRBJ1-2; TRBD1 might be the D (6 bases). Trimming removed 6 bases at V and 4 bases at J, with 18 bases between. The germline V gene has CDR1 LGHNT and CDR2 FRNRAP. CDR3 length equals 15 residues. This CDR3 reads CASGVDRTSAYGYTF. CDR3 nucleotides: TGTGCTAGTGGGGTGGACAGAACCTCGGCCTATGGCTACACCTTC.

The V gene is TRBV30, the J gene TRBJ2-5; D unclear. The CDR3 is 12 residues long. CDR1 is GTSNPN, CDR2 SVGIG, per germline (reference sequence). The germline V and J ends were trimmed by 3 bases and 5 bases, with 10 bases remaining between them. The CDR3, as DNA: TGTGCCTGGAGCCGAGGATATGAGACCCAGTACTTC. It encodes CAWSRGYETQYF.

The DNA of the CDR3 is TGCGCCACCAAGGGACAGCCGAACACCGGGGAGCTGTTTTTT. This codes for CATKGQPNTGELFF. V and J are TRBV5-1 and TRBJ2-2; 7 bases align to TRBD1. J lost 0 bases, V lost 9 bases, and 5 bases had no gene match. Germline V gene lookup returns CDR1 SGHRS and CDR2 YFSETQ. The CDR3 contains 14 residues. Using reference TRBV5-1 and TRBJ2-2 for the parts outside the CDR3, the full variable domain is KAGVTQTPRYLIKTRGQQVTLSCSPISGHRSVSWYQQTPGQGLQFLFEYFSETQRNKGNFPGRFSGRQFSNSRSEMNVSTLELGDSALYLCATKGQPNTGELFFGEGSRLTVL.

This chain joins TRBV7-6 and TRBJ1-5; the match to TRBD1 covers 8 bases. CDR3 length equals 16 residues. The J segment lost 3 bases and the V segment lost 4 bases, leaving 8 bases of the junction unmatched. Germline-derived CDR1 and CDR2 are SGHVS and FNYEAQ. The CDR3 nucleotides are TGTGCCAGCAGCTCCGGGACAGGAAGTGACAATCAGCCCCAGCATTTT. Protein: CASSSGTGSDNQPQHF.